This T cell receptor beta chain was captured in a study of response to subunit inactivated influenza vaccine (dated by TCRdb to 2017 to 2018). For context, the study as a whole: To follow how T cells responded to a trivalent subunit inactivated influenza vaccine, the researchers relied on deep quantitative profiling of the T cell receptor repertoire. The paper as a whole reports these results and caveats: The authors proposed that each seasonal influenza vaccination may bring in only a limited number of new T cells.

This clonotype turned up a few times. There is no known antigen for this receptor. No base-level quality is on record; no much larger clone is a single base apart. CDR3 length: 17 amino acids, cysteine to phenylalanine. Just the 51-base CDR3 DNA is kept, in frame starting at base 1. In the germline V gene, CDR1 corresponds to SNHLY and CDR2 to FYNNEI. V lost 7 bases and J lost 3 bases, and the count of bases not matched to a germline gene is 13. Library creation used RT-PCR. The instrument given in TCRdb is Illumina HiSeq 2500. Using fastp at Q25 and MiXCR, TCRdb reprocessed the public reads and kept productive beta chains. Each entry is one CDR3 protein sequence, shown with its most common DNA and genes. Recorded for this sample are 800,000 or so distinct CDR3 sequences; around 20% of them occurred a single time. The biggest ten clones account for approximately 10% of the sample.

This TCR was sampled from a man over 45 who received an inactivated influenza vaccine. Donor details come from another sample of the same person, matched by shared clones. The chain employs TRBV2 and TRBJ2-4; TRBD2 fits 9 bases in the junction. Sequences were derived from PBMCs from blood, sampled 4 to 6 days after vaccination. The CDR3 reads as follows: CASTNLGLAGNKNIQYF. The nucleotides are TGTGCCAGCACCAACCTCGGGCTAGCGGGGAACAAAAACATTCAGTACTTC.